A single sample gave rise to the 10 T cell receptor beta chains below, sequenced in a study of T-cell reconstitution after alpha-beta-depleted transplantation in children. Preparation of the TCRbeta library was carried out with unique molecular identifiers. TCRdb processed the PCR reads anew with MiXCR; each CDR3 protein has one entry. The sample holds about 210,000 distinct CDR3 sequences, approximately 17% seen once. The starting material was PBMCs, mostly from graft donor cells, obtained 360 days after TCRalphabeta/CD19-depleted stem cell transplant. These receptors all stem from a male patient between 2 and 10 years old who had a stem cell transplant for acute lymphoblastic leukemia, so the T cells may come from the graft donor.

This clonotype was seen a few times. The chain couples TRBV4-3 to TRBJ2-2; maybe TRBD2 (7 bases). Germline CDR1 reads LGHNA; CDR2 reads YSLEER. The CDR3 is 14 residues long. V lost 4 bases and J lost 7, with 13 bases in between. The chain's CDR3 is CASSPRGGDGELFF. CDR3 sequence (DNA): TGCGCCAGCAGCCCACGAGGGGGGGACGGGGAGCTGTTTTTT.

The table lists this clonotype with a few counts. The chain links TRBV12-3 or TRBV12-4 to TRBJ2-5; TRBD1 is a possible D gene (6 bases). The CDR3 is made up of 14 amino acids. The V end lost 3 bases, the J end lost 2 bases, and 10 bases lay between the germline ends. Written as DNA, the CDR3 is TGTGCCAGCAGTTTCGGGACACGACAAGAGACCCAGTACTTC. It codes for CASSFGTRQETQYF.

J is TRBJ2-1 and V is TRBV28; 8 bases are a match to TRBD1. The CDR3 runs to 15 residues. Per the germline V gene, CDR1 is MDHEN and CDR2 is SYDVKM. V was clipped by 4 bases and J by 9 bases; unmatched bases: 11. Here the CDR3 reads CASSSHRAGTGEQFF. CDR3 DNA sequence: TGTGCCAGCAGTTCCCACAGGGCTGGGACAGGTGAGCAGTTCTTC.

This clonotype was detected once. The V gene is TRBV7-9, the J gene TRBJ2-1; D is perhaps TRBD1 or TRBD2 (6 bases each). Germline V CDR1 and CDR2: SEHNR, FQNEAQ (reference sequence). V dropped 2 bases and J dropped 7 bases, with 12 bases sitting between them. There are 14 residues in the CDR3. The CDR3 DNA reads TGTGCCAGCAGCTTAAGTAGGGGGGAGAATGAGCAGTTCTTC. It specifies CASSLSRGENEQFF. The full variable domain, completed using reference TRBV7-9 and TRBJ2-1, is DTGVSQNPRHKITKRGQNVTFRCDPISEHNRLYWYRQTLGQGPEFLTYFQNEAQLEKSRLLSDRFSAERPKGSFSTLEIQRTEQGDSAMYLCASSLSRGENEQFFGPGTRLTVL.

This clonotype was detected many times. This chain uses TRBV29-1 with TRBJ2-3; a possible D gene is TRBD1 (5 bases). Looked up from germline, CDR1 is SQVTM and CDR2 is ANQGSEA. The CDR3 is made up of 17 amino acids. V gave up 1 base and J gave up 5 bases, with 22 bases separating them. CDR3 loop: CSVEGIAGLGLRDTQYF. The CDR3, as DNA: TGCAGCGTTGAAGGTATCGCAGGGCTTGGGTTACGAGATACGCAGTATTTT.

This clonotype has at least ten counts. The chain carries TRBV18 and TRBJ2-5; 7 positions agree with TRBD1. Per the germline V gene, CDR1 is KGHSH and CDR2 is LQKENI. This CDR3 is built from 15 residues. V gave up 3 bases and J gave up 3 bases; unmatched junction bases: 7. This CDR3 is CASSPGQKFEETQYF. The CDR3, as DNA: TGTGCCAGCTCACCGGGACAGAAGTTTGAAGAGACCCAGTACTTC.

The chain uses TRBV12-3 or TRBV12-4 and TRBJ2-3; 9 bases align to TRBD2. The V gene end was trimmed by 3 bases and the J gene end by 2 bases; junction bases not matched to a gene: 6. This CDR3 has 16 residues. The CDR3, as DNA: TGTGCCAGCAGTTTCATAGCGGGGGTCGTCACAGATACGCAGTATTTT. Translation: CASSFIAGVVTDTQYF.

This clonotype was counted ten times or more. The chain couples TRBV5-1 to TRBJ1-1; TRBD1 matches at 7 bases. The CDR3 totals 15 residues. V trimming: 1 base; J trimming: 5 bases; junction bases outside the gene matches: 8. From germline, CDR1 is SGHRS and CDR2 YFSETQ. CDR3 region: CASSLLGGWGTEAFF. As DNA, the CDR3 is TGCGCCAGCAGCTTGTTAGGGGGCTGGGGAACTGAAGCTTTCTTT.

This clonotype appeared a few times. The V gene is TRBV27, the J gene TRBJ2-5; 11 bases align to TRBD2. The CDR3 length is 17 residues. Looked up from germline, CDR1 is MNHEY and CDR2 is SMNVEV (reference sequence). V lost 1 base, J lost 1 base, and 5 bases stayed unmatched. In DNA, the CDR3 is TGTGCCAGCAGTTTATTTTCTAGCGGGGGGCCCCAAGAGACCCAGTACTTC. Translated: CASSLFSSGGPQETQYF.

This clonotype was observed a few times. The CDR3 DNA reads TGTGCCACCAGTGATTTGTCCGCGCAAGTAGGCCAAGAGACCCAGTACTTC. Protein: CATSDLSAQVGQETQYF. The chain combines TRBV24-1 with TRBJ2-5; D ambiguous. The CDR3 has 17 amino acids. Germline CDR1 is KGHDR and CDR2 is SFDVKD. The germline V and J ends were trimmed by 0 bases and 1 base, with 14 bases remaining between them.